This T cell receptor (beta chain) was retrieved from a study of T cell changes during pregnancy in multiple sclerosis. CDR1 and CDR2 from the germline V gene are SGHDT and YYEEEE. The CDR3 has 16 residues. Germline trimming cut 0 bases from V and 7 bases from J; bases unmatched to any gene: 9. Only in-frame clones appear in the TCRdb table, and some are missing; sequencing was by immunoSEQ multiplex PCR. The repertoire holds about 69,000 clones, with 80% to 95% as singletons. This clonotype originated in a female donor in good health, enrolled as a control in a pregnancy study. This specimen was peripheral blood, taken in the third trimester of pregnancy. This chain links TRBV5-6 with TRBJ2-1; 8 bases map to TRBD2. The CDR3 sequence: CASSLAPGGPYNEQFF. CDR3 nucleotides: TGTGCCAGCAGCTTGGCTCCGGGAGGGCCATATAATGAGCAGTTCTTC.